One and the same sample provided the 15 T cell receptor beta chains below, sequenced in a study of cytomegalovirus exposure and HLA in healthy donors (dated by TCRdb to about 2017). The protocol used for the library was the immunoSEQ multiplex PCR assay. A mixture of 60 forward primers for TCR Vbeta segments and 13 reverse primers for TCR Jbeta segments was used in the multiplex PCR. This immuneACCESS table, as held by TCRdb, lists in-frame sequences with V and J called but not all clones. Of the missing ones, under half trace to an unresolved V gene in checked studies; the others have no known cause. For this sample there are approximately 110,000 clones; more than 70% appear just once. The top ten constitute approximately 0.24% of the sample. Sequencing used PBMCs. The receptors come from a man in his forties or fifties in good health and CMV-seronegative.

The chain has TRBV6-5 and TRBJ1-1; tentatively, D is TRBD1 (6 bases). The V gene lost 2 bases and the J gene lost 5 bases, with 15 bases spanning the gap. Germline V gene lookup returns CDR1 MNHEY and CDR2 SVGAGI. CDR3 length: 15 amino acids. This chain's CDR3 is CASSYVTGPRTEAFF. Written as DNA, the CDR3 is TGTGCCAGCAGTTACGTGACAGGTCCGCGGACTGAAGCTTTCTTT.

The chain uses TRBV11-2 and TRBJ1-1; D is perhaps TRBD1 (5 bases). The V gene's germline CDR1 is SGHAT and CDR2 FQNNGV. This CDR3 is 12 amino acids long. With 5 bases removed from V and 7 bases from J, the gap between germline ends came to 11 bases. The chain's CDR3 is CASSLITGEAFF. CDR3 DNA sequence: TGTGCCAGCAGCCTGATCACAGGTGAAGCTTTCTTT.

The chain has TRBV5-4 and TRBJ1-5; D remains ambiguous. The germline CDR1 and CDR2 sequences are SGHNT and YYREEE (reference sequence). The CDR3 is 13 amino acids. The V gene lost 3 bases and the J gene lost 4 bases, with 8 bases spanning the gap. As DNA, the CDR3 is TGTGCCAGCAGCTCTGAACTGAATCAGCCCCAGCATTTT. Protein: CASSSELNQPQHF.

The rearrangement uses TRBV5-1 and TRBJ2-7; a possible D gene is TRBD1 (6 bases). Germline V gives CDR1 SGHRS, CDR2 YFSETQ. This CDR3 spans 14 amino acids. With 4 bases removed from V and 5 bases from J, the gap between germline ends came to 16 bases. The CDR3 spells CASSTGQPSDEQYF. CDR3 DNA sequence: TGCGCCAGCAGCACCGGACAGCCGTCGGACGAGCAGTACTTC.

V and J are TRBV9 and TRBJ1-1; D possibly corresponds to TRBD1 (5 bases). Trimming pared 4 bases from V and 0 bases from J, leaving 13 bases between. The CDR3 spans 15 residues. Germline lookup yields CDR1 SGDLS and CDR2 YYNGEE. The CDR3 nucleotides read TGTGCCAGCAGCCCGGGCGGGGGAATGAACACTGAAGCTTTCTTT. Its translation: CASSPGGGMNTEAFF.

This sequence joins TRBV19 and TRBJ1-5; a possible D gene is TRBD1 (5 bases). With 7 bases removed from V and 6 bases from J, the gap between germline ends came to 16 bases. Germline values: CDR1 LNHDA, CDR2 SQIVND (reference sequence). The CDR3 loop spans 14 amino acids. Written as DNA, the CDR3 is TGTGCCAGTAAGGGCAGGGTGAATGGTCAGCCCCAGCATTTT. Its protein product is CASKGRVNGQPQHF.

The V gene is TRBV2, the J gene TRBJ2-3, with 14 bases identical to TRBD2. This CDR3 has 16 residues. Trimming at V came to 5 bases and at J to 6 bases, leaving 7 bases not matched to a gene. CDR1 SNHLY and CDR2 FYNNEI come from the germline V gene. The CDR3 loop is CASSSGTSGGSDTQYF. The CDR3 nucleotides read TGTGCCAGCAGTAGCGGGACTAGCGGGGGTTCGGATACGCAGTATTTT.

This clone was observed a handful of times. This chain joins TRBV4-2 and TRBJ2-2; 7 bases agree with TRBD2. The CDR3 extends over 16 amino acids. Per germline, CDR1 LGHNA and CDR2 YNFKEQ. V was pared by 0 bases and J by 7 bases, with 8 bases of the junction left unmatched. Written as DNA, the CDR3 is TGTGCCAGCAGCCAAGATCGGCGGGGGTTTGGCGGGGAGCTGTTTTTT. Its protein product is CASSQDRRGFGGELFF.

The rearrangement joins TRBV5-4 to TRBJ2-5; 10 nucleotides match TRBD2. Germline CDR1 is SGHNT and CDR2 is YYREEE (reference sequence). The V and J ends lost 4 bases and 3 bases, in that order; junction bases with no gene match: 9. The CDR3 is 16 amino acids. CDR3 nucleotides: TGTGCCAGCAGCCTCCCTGGACTAGCGGTTGAAGAGACCCAGTACTTC. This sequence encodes CASSLPGLAVEETQYF.

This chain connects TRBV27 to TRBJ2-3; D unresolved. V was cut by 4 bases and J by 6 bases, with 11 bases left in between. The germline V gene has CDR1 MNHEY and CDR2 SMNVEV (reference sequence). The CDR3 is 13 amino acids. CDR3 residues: CASSSMIVDTQYF. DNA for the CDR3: TGTGCCAGCAGTTCAATGATAGTGGATACGCAGTATTTT.

The CDR3: CASGLQTGGASGYTF. In DNA form, the CDR3 reads TGTGCTAGTGGTCTACAGACAGGGGGCGCGTCGGGCTACACCTTC. The chain has TRBV12-5 and TRBJ1-2, with TRBD1 matching 10 bases. The CDR3 is made up of 15 amino acids. The germline V gene has CDR1 LGHNT and CDR2 FRNRAP. The V segment lost 5 bases and the J segment 8 bases; nucleotides outside the gene matches: 11.

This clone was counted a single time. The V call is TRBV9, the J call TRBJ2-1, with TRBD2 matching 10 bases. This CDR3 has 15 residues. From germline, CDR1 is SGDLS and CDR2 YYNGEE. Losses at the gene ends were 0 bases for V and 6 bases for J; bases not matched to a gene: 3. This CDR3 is CASSVGPSGSNEQFF. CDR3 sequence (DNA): TGTGCCAGCAGCGTAGGTCCTAGCGGGAGCAATGAGCAGTTCTTC. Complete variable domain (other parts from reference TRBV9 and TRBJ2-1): DSGVTQTPKHLITATGQRVTLRCSPRSGDLSVYWYQQSLDQGLQFLIQYYNGEERAKGNILERFSAQQFPDLHSELNLSSLELGDSALYFCASSVGPSGSNEQFFGPGTRLTVL.

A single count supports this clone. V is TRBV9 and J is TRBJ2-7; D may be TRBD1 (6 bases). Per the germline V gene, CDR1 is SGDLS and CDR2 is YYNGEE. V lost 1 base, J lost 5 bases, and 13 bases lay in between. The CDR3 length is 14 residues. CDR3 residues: CASSVTGSLNEQYF. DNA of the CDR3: TGTGCCAGCAGCGTAACAGGGTCCTTGAACGAGCAGTACTTC.

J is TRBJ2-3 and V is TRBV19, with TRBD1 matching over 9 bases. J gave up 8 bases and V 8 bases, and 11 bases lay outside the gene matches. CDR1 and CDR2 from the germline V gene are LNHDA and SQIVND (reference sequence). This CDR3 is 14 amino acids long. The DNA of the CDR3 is TGTGCCAGTGCTCGGGACAGGGATTTGGGTACGCAGTATTTT. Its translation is CASARDRDLGTQYF.

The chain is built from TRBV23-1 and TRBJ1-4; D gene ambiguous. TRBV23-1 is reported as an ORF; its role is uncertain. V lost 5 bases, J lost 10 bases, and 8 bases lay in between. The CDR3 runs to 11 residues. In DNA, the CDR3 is TGCGCCAGCAGTTTATCCGGAAAACTGTTTTTT. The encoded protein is CASSLSGKLFF.